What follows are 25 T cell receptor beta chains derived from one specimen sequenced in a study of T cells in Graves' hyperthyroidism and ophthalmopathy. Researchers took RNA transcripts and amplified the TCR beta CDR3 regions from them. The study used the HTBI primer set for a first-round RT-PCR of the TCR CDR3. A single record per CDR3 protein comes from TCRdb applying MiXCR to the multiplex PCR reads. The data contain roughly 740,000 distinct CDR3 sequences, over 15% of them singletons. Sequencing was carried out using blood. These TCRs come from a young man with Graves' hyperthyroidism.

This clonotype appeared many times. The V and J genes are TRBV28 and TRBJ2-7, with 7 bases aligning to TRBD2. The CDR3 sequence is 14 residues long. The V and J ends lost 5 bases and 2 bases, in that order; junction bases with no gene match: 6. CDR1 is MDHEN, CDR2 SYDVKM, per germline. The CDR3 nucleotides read TGTGCCAGCAGTGACACCGGGACTACCTACGAGCAGTACTTC. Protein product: CASSDTGTTYEQYF.

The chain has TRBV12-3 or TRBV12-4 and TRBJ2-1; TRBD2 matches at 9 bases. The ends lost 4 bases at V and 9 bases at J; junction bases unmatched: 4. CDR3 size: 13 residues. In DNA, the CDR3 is TGTGCCAGCAGTTCAGCTAGCGGGATTGAGCAGTTCTTC. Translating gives CASSSASGIEQFF.

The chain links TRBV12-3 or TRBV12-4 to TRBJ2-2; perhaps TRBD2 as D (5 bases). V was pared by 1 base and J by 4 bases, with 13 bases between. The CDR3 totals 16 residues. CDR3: CASSLEGVASTGELFF. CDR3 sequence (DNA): TGTGCCAGCAGTTTAGAGGGAGTAGCGAGCACCGGGGAGCTGTTTTTT.

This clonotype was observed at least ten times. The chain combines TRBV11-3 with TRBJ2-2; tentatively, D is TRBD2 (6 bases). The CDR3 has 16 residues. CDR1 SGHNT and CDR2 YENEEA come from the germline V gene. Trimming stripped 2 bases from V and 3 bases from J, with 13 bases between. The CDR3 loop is CASSLTLRDDTGELFF. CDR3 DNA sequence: TGTGCCAGCAGCTTAACATTGCGGGATGACACCGGGGAGCTGTTTTTT.

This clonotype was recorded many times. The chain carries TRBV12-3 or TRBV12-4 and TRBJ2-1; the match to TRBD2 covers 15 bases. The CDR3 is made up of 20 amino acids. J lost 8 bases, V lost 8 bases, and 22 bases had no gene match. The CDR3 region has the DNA TGTGCCAGCGGTACCCCGGGACTAGCGGGAGGACTGTACAAGTCGGATGAGCAGTTCTTC. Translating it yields CASGTPGLAGGLYKSDEQFF.

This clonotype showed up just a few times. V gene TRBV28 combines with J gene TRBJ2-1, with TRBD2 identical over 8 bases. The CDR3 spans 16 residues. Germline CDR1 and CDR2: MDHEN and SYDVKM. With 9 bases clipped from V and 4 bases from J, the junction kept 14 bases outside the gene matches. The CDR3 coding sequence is TGTGCCAGTAACTCCCGCGGGGTAGCGGGGTACAATGAGCAGTTCTTC. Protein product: CASNSRGVAGYNEQFF.

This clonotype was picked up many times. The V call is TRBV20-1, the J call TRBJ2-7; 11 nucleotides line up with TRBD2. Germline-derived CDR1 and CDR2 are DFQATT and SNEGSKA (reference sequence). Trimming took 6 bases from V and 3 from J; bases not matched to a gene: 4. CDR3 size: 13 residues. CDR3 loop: CSAIGLAGYEQYF. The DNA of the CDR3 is TGCAGTGCCATAGGACTAGCGGGCTACGAGCAGTACTTC.

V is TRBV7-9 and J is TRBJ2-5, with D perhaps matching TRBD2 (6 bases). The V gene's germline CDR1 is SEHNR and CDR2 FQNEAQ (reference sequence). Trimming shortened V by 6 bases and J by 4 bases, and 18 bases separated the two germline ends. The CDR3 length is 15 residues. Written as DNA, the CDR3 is TGTGCCAGCAGTTCTGACGGGGGAAAGGGAGAGACCCAGTACTTC. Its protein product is CASSSDGGKGETQYF.

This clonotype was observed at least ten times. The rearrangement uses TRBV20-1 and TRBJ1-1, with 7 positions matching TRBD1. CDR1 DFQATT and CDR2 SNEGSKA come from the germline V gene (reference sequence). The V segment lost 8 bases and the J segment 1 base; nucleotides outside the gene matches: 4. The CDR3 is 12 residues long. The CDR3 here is CSPRTGNTEAFF. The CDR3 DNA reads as TGCAGTCCCAGGACAGGGAACACTGAAGCTTTCTTT.

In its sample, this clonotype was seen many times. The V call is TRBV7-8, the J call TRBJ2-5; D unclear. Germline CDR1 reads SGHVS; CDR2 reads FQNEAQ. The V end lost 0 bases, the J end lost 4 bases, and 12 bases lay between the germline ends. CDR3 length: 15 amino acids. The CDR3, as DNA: TGTGCCAGCAGCTTAGCGGAAGACAAGGGAGAGACCCAGTACTTC. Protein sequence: CASSLAEDKGETQYF.

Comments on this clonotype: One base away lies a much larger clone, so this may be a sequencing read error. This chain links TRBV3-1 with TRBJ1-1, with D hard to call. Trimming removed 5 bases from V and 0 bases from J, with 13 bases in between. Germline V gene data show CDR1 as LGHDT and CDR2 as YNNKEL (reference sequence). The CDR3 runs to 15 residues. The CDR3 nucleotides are TGTGCCAGCAGCTTTCGCAGTGCCATGAACACTGAAGCTTTCTTT. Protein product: CASSFRSAMNTEAFF.

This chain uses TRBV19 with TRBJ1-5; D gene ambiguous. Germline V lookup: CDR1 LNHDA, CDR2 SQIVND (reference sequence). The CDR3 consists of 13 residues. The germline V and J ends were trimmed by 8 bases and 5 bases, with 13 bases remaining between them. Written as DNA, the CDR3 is TGTGCCAGTGTTTCCTCCGGGGATCAGCCCCAGCATTTT. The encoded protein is CASVSSGDQPQHF.

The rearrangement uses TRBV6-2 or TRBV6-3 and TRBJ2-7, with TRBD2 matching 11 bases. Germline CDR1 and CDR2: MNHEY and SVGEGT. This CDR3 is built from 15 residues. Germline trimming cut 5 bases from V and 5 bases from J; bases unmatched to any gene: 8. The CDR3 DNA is TGTGCCAGCAGTCCACGACTAGCGGGATACGACGAGCAGTACTTC. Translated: CASSPRLAGYDEQYF.

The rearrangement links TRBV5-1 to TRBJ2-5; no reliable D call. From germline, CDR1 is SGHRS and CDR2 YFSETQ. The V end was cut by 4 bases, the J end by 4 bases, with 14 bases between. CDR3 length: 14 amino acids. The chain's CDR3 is CASSEVRVGETQYF. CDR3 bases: TGCGCCAGCAGCGAAGTCCGGGTAGGAGAGACCCAGTACTTC.

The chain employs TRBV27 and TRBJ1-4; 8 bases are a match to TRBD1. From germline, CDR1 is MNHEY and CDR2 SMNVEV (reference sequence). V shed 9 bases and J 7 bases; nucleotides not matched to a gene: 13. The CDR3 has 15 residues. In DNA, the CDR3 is TGTGCCAGTGGGCAGGGGGCTGGTATGAGTGAAAAACTGTTTTTT. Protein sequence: CASGQGAGMSEKLFF.

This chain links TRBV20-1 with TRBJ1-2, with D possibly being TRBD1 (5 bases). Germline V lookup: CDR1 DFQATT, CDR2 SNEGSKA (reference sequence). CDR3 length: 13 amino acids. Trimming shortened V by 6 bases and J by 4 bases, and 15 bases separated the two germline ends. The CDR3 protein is CSAEAGGVYGYTF. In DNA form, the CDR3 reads TGCAGTGCCGAGGCGGGGGGGGTCTATGGCTACACCTTC.

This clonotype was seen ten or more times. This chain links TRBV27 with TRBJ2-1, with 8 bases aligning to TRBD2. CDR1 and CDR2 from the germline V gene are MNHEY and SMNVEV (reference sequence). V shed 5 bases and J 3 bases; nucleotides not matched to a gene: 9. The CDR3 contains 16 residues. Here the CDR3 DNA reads TGTGCCAGCAGTGTAACTAGCGGCGGTCACTACAATGAGCAGTTCTTC. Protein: CASSVTSGGHYNEQFF.

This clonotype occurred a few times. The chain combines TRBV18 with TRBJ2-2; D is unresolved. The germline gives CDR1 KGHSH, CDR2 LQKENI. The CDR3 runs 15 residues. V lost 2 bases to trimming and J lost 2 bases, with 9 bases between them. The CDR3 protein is CASSPSLPNTGELFF. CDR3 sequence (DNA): TGTGCCAGCTCACCATCGCTACCCAACACCGGGGAGCTGTTTTTT.

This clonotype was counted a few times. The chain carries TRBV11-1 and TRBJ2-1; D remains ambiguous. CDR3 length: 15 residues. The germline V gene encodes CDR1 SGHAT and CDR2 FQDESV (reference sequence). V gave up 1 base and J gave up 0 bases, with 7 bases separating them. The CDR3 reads CASSLESSSYNEQFF. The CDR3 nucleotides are TGTGCCAGCAGCTTAGAGTCCAGCTCCTACAATGAGCAGTTCTTC. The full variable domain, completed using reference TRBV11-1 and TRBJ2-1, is EAEVAQSPRYKITEKSQAVAFWCDPISGHATLYWYRQILGQGPELLVQFQDESVVDDSQLPKDRFSAERLKGVDSTLKIQPAELGDSAMYLCASSLESSSYNEQFFGPGTRLTVL.

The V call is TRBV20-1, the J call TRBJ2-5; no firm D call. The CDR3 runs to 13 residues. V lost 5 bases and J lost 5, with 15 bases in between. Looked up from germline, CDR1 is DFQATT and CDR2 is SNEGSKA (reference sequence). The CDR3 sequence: CSAYRVSGETQYF. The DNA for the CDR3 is TGCAGTGCTTACCGGGTGTCCGGGGAGACCCAGTACTTC.

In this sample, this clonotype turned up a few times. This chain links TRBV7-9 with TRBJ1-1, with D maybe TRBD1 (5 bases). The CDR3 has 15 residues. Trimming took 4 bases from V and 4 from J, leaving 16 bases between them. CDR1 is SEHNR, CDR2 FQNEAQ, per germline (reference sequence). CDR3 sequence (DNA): TGTGCCAGCAGCTCCTACGGGACTTGGGGCACTGAAGCTTTCTTT. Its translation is CASSSYGTWGTEAFF.

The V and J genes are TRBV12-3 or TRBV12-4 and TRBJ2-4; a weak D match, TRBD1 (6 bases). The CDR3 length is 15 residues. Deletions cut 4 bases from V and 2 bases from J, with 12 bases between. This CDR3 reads CASSWVRDTKNIQYF. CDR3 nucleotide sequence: TGTGCCAGCAGTTGGGTCCGGGACACCAAAAACATTCAGTACTTC.

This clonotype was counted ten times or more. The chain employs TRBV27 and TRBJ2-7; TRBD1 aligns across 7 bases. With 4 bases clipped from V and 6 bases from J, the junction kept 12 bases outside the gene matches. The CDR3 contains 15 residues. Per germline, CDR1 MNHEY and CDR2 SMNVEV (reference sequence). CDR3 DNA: TGTGCCAGCAGTTCCCTCGACAGGGCAGGACTCGAGCAGTACTTC. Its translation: CASSSLDRAGLEQYF.

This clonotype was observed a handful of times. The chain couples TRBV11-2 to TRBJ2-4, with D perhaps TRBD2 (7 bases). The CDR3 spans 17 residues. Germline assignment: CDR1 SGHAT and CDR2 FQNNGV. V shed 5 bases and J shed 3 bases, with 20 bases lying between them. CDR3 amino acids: CASSLRGAGVGKNIQYF. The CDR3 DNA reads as TGTGCCAGCAGCCTACGGGGGGCGGGAGTGGGCAAAAACATTCAGTACTTC.

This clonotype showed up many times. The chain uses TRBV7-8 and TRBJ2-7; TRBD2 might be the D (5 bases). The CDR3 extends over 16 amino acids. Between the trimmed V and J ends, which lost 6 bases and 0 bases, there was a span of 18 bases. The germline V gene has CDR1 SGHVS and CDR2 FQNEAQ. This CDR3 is CASSSDPSGNSYEQYF. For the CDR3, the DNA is TGTGCCAGCAGTTCAGACCCGTCGGGAAACTCCTACGAGCAGTACTTC.